These 29 T cell receptor beta chains were sequenced from one sample in a study of blood T cell repertoires in COVID-19. Method: immunoSEQ multiplex PCR; TCRdb's copy keeps in-frame clones and lacks some. The top ten hold 9.5% to 10% of the sample, which has about 97,000 clones, 70% to 90% seen once. The sequenced material came from peripheral blood. These receptors were collected from a man between 40 and 49 years old with active or convalescent COVID-19.

CDR3 amino acids: CSASYRGQETQYF. DNA of the CDR3: TGCAGTGCTAGTTACAGGGGGCAAGAGACCCAGTACTTC. The gene calls are TRBV20-1 and TRBJ2-5; 8 bases are a match to TRBD1. The CDR3 has 13 amino acids. The V gene end was trimmed by 3 bases and the J gene end by 2 bases; junction bases not matched to a gene: 2. CDR1 and CDR2 (germline): DFQATT, SNEGSKA (reference sequence).

The genes are TRBV28 and TRBJ1-5; TRBD1 might be the D (6 bases). The CDR3 is 16 residues long. Trimming pared 6 bases from V and 1 base from J, leaving 16 bases between. Germline CDR1 and CDR2: MDHEN and SYDVKM. In DNA form, the CDR3 reads TGTGCCAGCAGACGGGGGGGGGCCGCAAGCAATCAGCCCCAGCATTTT. Translating it yields CASRRGGAASNQPQHF.

The V call is TRBV27, the J call TRBJ2-3, with D hard to call. CDR1 and CDR2 from the germline V gene are MNHEY and SMNVEV (reference sequence). The CDR3 length is 15 residues. Trimming removed 1 base from V and 2 bases from J, with 10 bases in between. Here the CDR3 reads CASSLFGSSTDTQYF. The CDR3 region has the DNA TGTGCCAGCAGTTTATTTGGCTCTTCCACAGATACGCAGTATTTT.

The V call is TRBV3-1 (or the pseudogene TRBV3-2), the J call TRBJ1-5; D unresolved. Per the germline V gene, CDR1 is LGHDT and CDR2 is YNNKEL (reference sequence). Trimming shortened V by 0 bases and J by 4 bases, and 7 bases separated the two germline ends. This CDR3 has 14 residues. CDR3 sequence reads: CASSQDTGNQPQHF. As DNA, the CDR3 is TGTGCCAGCAGCCAAGATACGGGGAATCAGCCCCAGCATTTT.

Only one count was recorded for this clone. CDR3 residues: CASSYRGDGYTF. Written as DNA, the CDR3 is TGTGCCAGCAGTTACAGGGGAGATGGCTACACCTTC. This chain links TRBV25-1 with TRBJ1-2, with 7 bases fitting TRBD1. The CDR3 has 12 residues. V shed 5 bases, J shed 6 bases, and the junction held 3 bases outside the gene matches. Germline loops: CDR1 MGHDK, CDR2 SYGVNS.

The chain is built from TRBV3-1 (or the pseudogene TRBV3-2) and TRBJ1-5, with a possible D match to TRBD1 (6 bases). Germline lookup yields CDR1 LGHDT and CDR2 YNNKEL (reference sequence). The CDR3 is 14 residues long. The germline V and J ends were trimmed by 3 bases and 5 bases, with 11 bases remaining between them. CDR3 sequence: CASSQGTPDQPQHF. In DNA, the CDR3 is TGTGCCAGCAGCCAGGGGACACCTGATCAGCCCCAGCATTTT.

This clone has a handful of counts. V is TRBV6-6 and J is TRBJ1-1, with TRBD1 matching 7 bases. Germline CDR1 MNHNY, CDR2 SVGAGI (reference sequence). This CDR3 region has 15 residues. With 6 bases clipped from V and 1 base from J, the junction kept 8 bases outside the gene matches. The CDR3 sequence is CASRDPGQPNTEAFF. In DNA, the CDR3 is TGTGCCAGCAGAGATCCGGGACAGCCGAACACTGAAGCTTTCTTT.

The chain combines TRBV18 with TRBJ1-4, with D possibly being TRBD1 (5 bases). Germline-derived CDR1 and CDR2 are KGHSH and LQKENI. Between the trimmed V and J ends, which lost 1 base and 2 bases, there was a span of 14 bases. This CDR3 has 17 residues. The CDR3 nucleotides are TGTGCCAGCTCACCACAATGGGGTGGGGCCACTAATGAAAAACTGTTTTTT. This codes for CASSPQWGGATNEKLFF.

This clone was recorded a few times. This chain uses TRBV12-3 or TRBV12-4 with TRBJ1-2; possibly TRBD1 for D (6 bases). V shed 6 bases and J shed 2 bases, with 7 bases lying between them. The CDR3 covers 12 residues. DNA for the CDR3: TGTGCCAGCAGGGACAGAAACTATGGCTACACCTTC. It translates to CASRDRNYGYTF.

The V and J genes are TRBV6-6 and TRBJ1-1; maybe TRBD1 (5 bases). Germline V gene lookup returns CDR1 MNHNY and CDR2 SVGAGI (reference sequence). The V end lost 8 bases, the J end lost 5 bases, and 21 bases lay between the germline ends. The CDR3 consists of 15 residues. CDR3 in amino acids: CASRSRDAGGTEAFF. CDR3 DNA: TGTGCCAGCCGTTCCCGGGATGCGGGGGGAACTGAAGCTTTCTTT.

The rearrangement links TRBV30 to TRBJ2-7, with D perhaps matching TRBD2 (5 bases). With 4 bases removed from V and 0 bases from J, the gap between germline ends came to 7 bases. The CDR3 totals 12 residues. Germline lookup yields CDR1 GTSNPN and CDR2 SVGIG (reference sequence). The CDR3, as DNA: TGTGCCTGGACCCGGGACTCCTACGAGCAGTACTTC. It is translated as CAWTRDSYEQYF.

The chain carries TRBV18 and TRBJ2-1, with 16 bases that match TRBD2. The CDR3 runs 20 residues. The V segment lost 3 bases and the J segment 6 bases; nucleotides outside the gene matches: 14. CDR1 and CDR2 (germline): KGHSH, LQKENI. The chain's CDR3 is CASSPGTSGGASSTPNEQFF. The CDR3 DNA follows: TGTGCCAGCTCACCTGGGACTAGCGGGGGGGCTAGTAGTACTCCCAATGAGCAGTTCTTC.

The chain has TRBV28 and TRBJ1-6; 7 positions agree with TRBD1. Germline loops: CDR1 MDHEN, CDR2 SYDVKM. J gave up 8 bases and V 3 bases, and 7 bases lay outside the gene matches. This CDR3 has 15 amino acids. The CDR3 DNA reads as TGTGCCAGCAGTTTTACGGGACAGCTTTATTCACCCCTCCACTTT. Amino acids: CASSFTGQLYSPLHF.

This chain joins TRBV28 and TRBJ1-1; D not resolved. The germline V gene has CDR1 MDHEN and CDR2 SYDVKM. CDR3 length: 12 amino acids. Trimming left V 8 bases short and J 1 base short, with 8 bases between. CDR3 nucleotides: TGTGCCAGCGTCGGGTCGAACACTGAAGCTTTCTTT. Translated, it gives CASVGSNTEAFF.

Here the CDR3 reads CASTSSSGEETQYF. The DNA of the CDR3 is TGTGCCAGCACCTCAAGTTCGGGGGAAGAGACCCAGTACTTC. The rearrangement links TRBV7-9 to TRBJ2-5; possibly TRBD2 for D (6 bases). The V end lost 7 bases, the J end lost 3 bases, and 15 bases lay between the germline ends. The CDR3 sequence is 14 residues long. Germline lookup yields CDR1 SEHNR and CDR2 FQNEAQ (reference sequence).

This sequence joins TRBV25-1 and TRBJ2-2; weak D call: TRBD1 (6 bases). Germline loops: CDR1 MGHDK, CDR2 SYGVNS. Trimming pared 0 bases from V and 4 bases from J, leaving 12 bases between. The CDR3 has 16 residues. CDR3 protein: CASSEYQGQSTGELFF. The CDR3 bases are TGTGCCAGCAGTGAATATCAGGGGCAAAGCACCGGGGAGCTGTTTTTT.

This clone was found a few times. This rearrangement joins TRBV18 to TRBJ2-3; 7 bases map to TRBD2. J gave up 6 bases and V 4 bases, and 19 bases lay outside the gene matches. CDR1 is KGHSH, CDR2 LQKENI, per germline. The CDR3 runs 18 residues. CDR3 loop: CASSLRRFERGDPDTQYF. The CDR3 DNA reads TGTGCCAGCTCACTCCGAAGGTTCGAGCGGGGAGACCCGGATACGCAGTATTTT.

This clone appeared a single time. The J gene is TRBJ2-3, the V gene TRBV7-8, with 9 bases lining up with TRBD2. The trim removed 8 bases at V and 0 bases at J, leaving 15 bases unmatched. This CDR3 comprises 18 residues. Per germline, CDR1 SGHVS and CDR2 FQNEAQ. CDR3 DNA sequence: TGTGCCAGCCTGGTTAGCGGGGGAATCAGGGCTAGCACAGATACGCAGTATTTT. This codes for CASLVSGGIRASTDTQYF.

The V call is TRBV6-6, the J call TRBJ1-1; D is undetermined. V lost 6 bases, J lost 3 bases, and 8 bases lay in between. There are 12 residues in the CDR3. The germline V gene encodes CDR1 MNHNY and CDR2 SVGAGI (reference sequence). The CDR3 sequence: CASRNTDTEAFF. The CDR3 region has the DNA TGTGCCAGCAGGAATACGGACACTGAAGCTTTCTTT.

The chain couples TRBV10-1 to TRBJ1-5; TRBD1 is a possible D gene (6 bases). This CDR3 comprises 18 residues. Germline-derived CDR1 and CDR2 are WNHNN and SYGVQD (reference sequence). V was pared by 3 bases and J by 0 bases, with 18 bases between. CDR3 coding DNA: TGCGCCAGCAGTGACAAACATGACAGGATATATAGCAATCAGCCCCAGCATTTT. It specifies CASSDKHDRIYSNQPQHF.

The chain employs TRBV19 and TRBJ1-2, with a possible D match to TRBD1 (5 bases). The V end was cut by 7 bases, the J end by 8 bases, with 17 bases between. The germline V gene encodes CDR1 LNHDA and CDR2 SQIVND (reference sequence). The CDR3 is 13 residues long. DNA for the CDR3: TGTGCCAGTACCCCGCGCGGGGGAGGCGGCTACACCTTC. Its protein product is CASTPRGGGGYTF. Full variable domain (outside the CDR3, taken from reference TRBV19 and TRBJ1-2): DGGITQSPKYLFRKEGQNVTLSCEQNLNHDAMYWYRQDPGQGLRLIYYSQIVNDFQKGDIAEGYSVSREKKESFPLTVTSAQKNPTAFYLCASTPRGGGGYTFGSGTRLTVV.

This clone has just a few counts. The chain links TRBV6-5 to TRBJ1-2; the D is unclear. This CDR3 region has 12 residues. The germline V gene encodes CDR1 MNHEY and CDR2 SVGAGI. V dropped 7 bases and J dropped 4 bases, with 10 bases sitting between them. DNA of the CDR3: TGTGCCAGCACCTCAGGATTCTATGGCTACACCTTC. Protein product: CASTSGFYGYTF.

The J gene is TRBJ2-1, the V gene TRBV20-1; unclear D gene. Between the trimmed V and J ends, which lost 6 bases and 10 bases, there was a span of 10 bases. Germline V lookup: CDR1 DFQATT, CDR2 SNEGSKA (reference sequence). The CDR3 extends over 10 amino acids. CDR3 bases: TGCAGTGCCACCGAACAGGAGCAGTTCTTC. This encodes CSATEQEQFF.

The J gene is TRBJ1-1, the V gene TRBV19; 8 positions match TRBD1. The V and J ends lost 7 bases and 0 bases, in that order; junction bases with no gene match: 4. The CDR3 is made up of 14 amino acids. CDR1 and CDR2 from the germline V gene are LNHDA and SQIVND (reference sequence). CDR3 region: CASKPDRVNTEAFF. CDR3 sequence (DNA): TGTGCCAGTAAGCCGGACAGGGTGAACACTGAAGCTTTCTTT.

The gene calls are TRBV6-1 and TRBJ2-7, with TRBD1 as a possible D gene (6 bases). Trimming left V 2 bases short and J 5 bases short, with 16 bases between. Germline lookup yields CDR1 MNHNS and CDR2 SASEGT. The CDR3 extends over 15 amino acids. The CDR3 protein is CASSETVRGIDEQYF. The DNA for the CDR3 is TGTGCCAGCAGTGAAACCGTCAGGGGTATCGACGAGCAGTACTTC.

The chain couples TRBV12-5 to TRBJ2-1, with 8 positions matching TRBD2. The CDR3 is made up of 15 amino acids. The germline V gene has CDR1 LGHNT and CDR2 FRNRAP. V was clipped by 5 bases and J by 7 bases; unmatched bases: 10. CDR3 in DNA: TGTGCTAGTGGTGCCCTAGCGGGTCTTAAAAATGAGCAGTTCTTC. Translating it yields CASGALAGLKNEQFF.

V is TRBV6-5 and J is TRBJ1-5; D may be TRBD1 (5 bases). Germline V gene sequence: CDR1 MNHEY, CDR2 SVGAGI. V lost 8 bases and J lost 2, with 10 bases in between. The CDR3 extends over 13 amino acids. In nucleotides, the CDR3 is TGTGCCAGCGCCAGGGCAGGCAATCAGCCCCAGCATTTT. Translated, it gives CASARAGNQPQHF.

The chain is built from TRBV12-3 or TRBV12-4 and TRBJ1-2, with D perhaps TRBD1 (6 bases). There are 12 residues in the CDR3. With 6 bases removed from V and 7 bases from J, the gap between germline ends came to 12 bases. CDR3 residues: CASSLQGSGYTF. In DNA, the CDR3 is TGTGCCAGCAGCCTACAGGGCTCTGGCTACACCTTC.

This sequence joins TRBV10-3 and TRBJ2-3; tentative D call: TRBD2 (7 bases). In germline, CDR1 is ENHRY, CDR2 SYGVKD. Between the trimmed V and J ends, which lost 0 bases and 2 bases, there was a span of 21 bases. The CDR3 covers 19 residues. CDR3 residues: CAISESLLIAGATTDTQYF. The CDR3 nucleotides read TGTGCCATCAGTGAGTCGTTATTAATTGCGGGGGCCACCACAGATACGCAGTATTTT.